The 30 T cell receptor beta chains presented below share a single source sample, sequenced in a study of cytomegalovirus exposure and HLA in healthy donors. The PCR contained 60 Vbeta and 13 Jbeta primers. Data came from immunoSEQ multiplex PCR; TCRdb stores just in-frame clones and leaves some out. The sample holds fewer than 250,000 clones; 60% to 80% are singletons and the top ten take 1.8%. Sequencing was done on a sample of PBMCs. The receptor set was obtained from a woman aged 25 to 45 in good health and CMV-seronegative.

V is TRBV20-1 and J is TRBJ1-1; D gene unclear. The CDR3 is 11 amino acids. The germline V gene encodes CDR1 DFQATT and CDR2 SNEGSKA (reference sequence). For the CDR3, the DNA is TGCCAATTCCGGGATGGCGCTGAAGCTTTCTTT. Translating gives CQFRDGAEAFF.

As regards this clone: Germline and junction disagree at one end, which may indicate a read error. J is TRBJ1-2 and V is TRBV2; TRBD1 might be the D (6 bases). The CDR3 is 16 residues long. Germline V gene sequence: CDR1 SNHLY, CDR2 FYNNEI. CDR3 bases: TGTGCCGGCAGTGCCCGGGGGAGGGCGGGGGGCAAAGGCTACACCTTC. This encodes CAGSARGRAGGKGYTF.

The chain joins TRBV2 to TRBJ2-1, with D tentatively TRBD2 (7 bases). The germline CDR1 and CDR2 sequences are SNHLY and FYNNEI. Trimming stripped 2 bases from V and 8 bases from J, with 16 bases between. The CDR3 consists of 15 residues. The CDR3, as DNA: TGTGCCAGCAGTGAAATTACAGGGAGGGGCCATGAGCAGTTCTTC. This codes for CASSEITGRGHEQFF.

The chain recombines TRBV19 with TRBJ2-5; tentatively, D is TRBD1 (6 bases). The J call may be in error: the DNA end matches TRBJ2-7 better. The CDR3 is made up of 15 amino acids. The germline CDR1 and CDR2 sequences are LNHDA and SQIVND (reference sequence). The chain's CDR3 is CASSDQGQGIHEQYF. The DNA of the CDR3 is TGTGCCAGTAGTGACCAGGGGCAGGGGATCCACGAGCAGTACTTC.

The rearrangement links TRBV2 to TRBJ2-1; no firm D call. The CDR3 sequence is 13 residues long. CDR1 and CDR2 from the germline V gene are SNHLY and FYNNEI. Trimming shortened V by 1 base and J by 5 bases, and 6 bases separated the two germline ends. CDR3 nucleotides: TGTGCCAGCAGTGAAGGTAATAACAATGAGCAGTTCTTC. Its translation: CASSEGNNNEQFF. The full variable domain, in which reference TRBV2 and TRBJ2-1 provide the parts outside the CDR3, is EPEVTQTPSHQVTQMGQEVILRCVPISNHLYFYWYRQILGQKVEFLVSFYNNEISEKSEIFDDQFSVERPDGSNFTLKIRSTKLEDSAMYFCASSEGNNNEQFFGPGTRLTVL.

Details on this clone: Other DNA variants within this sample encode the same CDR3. The CDR3 sequence is CASSRQGNQPQHF. Written as DNA, the CDR3 is TGTGCCAGCAGTAGACAGGGGAATCAGCCCCAGCATTTT. The chain carries TRBV6-1 and TRBJ1-5, with TRBD1 matching 8 bases. V shed 5 bases, J shed 4 bases, and the junction held 1 base outside the gene matches. This CDR3 is built from 13 residues. Germline CDR1 and CDR2: MNHNS and SASEGT.

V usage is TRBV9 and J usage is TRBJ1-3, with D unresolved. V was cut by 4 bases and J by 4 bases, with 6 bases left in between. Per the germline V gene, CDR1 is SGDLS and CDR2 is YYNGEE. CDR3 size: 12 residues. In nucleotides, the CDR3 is TGTGCCAGCAGCCCCGGGGGAAACACCATATATTTT. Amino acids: CASSPGGNTIYF. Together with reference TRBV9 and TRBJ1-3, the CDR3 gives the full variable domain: DSGVTQTPKHLITATGQRVTLRCSPRSGDLSVYWYQQSLDQGLQFLIQYYNGEERAKGNILERFSAQQFPDLHSELNLSSLELGDSALYFCASSPGGNTIYFGEGSWLTVV.

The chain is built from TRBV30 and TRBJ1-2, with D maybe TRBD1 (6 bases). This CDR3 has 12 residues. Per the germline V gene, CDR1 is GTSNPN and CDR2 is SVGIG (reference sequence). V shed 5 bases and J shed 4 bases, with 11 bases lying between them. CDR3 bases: TGTGCCTGGGACCTCAGGGGCTATGGCTACACCTTC. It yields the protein CAWDLRGYGYTF.

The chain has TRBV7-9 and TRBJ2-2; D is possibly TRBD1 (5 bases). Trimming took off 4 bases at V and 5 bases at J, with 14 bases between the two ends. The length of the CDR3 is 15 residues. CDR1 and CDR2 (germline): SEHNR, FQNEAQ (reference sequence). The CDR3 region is CASSSRTLRTGELFF. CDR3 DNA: TGTGCCAGCAGCTCACGGACACTAAGGACCGGGGAGCTGTTTTTT.

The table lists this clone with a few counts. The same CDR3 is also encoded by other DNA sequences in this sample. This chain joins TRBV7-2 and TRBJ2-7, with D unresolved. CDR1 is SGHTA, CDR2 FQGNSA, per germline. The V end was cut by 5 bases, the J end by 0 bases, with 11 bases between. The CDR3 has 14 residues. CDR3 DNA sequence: TGTGCCAGCAGCCTAGGGTTGGCCTCCTACGAGCAGTACTTC. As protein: CASSLGLASYEQYF.

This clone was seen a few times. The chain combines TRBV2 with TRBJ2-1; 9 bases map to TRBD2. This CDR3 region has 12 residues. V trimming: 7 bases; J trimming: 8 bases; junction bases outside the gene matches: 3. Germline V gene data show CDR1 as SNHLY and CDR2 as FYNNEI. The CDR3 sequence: CASKASGDEQFF. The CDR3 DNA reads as TGTGCCAGCAAAGCTAGCGGGGATGAGCAGTTCTTC.

In DNA, the CDR3 is TGTGCCAGCAGAACCCCGGGTACTGGGGCCAACGTCCTGACTTTC. Its protein is CASRTPGTGANVLTF. The J gene is TRBJ2-6, the V gene TRBV6-5; D remains unclear. Trimming shortened V by 6 bases and J by 2 bases, and 11 bases separated the two germline ends. The CDR3 runs 15 residues. CDR1 is MNHEY and CDR2 is SVGAGI in the germline V gene.

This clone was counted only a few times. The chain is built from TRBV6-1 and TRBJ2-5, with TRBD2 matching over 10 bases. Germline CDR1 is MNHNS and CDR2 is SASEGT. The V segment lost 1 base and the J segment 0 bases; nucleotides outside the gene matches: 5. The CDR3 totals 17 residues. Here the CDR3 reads CASSEVETSGYQETQYF. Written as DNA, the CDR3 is TGTGCCAGCAGTGAAGTGGAGACTAGCGGGTACCAAGAGACCCAGTACTTC.

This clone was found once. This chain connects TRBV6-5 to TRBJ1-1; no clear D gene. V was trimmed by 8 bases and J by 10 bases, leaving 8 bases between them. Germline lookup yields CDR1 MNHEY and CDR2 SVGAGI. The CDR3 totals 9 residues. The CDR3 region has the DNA TGTGCCAGCGGGAGGATAGCTTTCTTT. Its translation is CASGRIAFF.

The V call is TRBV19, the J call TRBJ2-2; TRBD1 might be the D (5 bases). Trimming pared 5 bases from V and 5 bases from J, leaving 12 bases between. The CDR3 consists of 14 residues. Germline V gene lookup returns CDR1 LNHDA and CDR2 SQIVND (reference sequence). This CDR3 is CASSVQGGTGELFF. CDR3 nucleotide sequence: TGTGCCAGTAGTGTCCAGGGCGGAACCGGGGAGCTGTTTTTT. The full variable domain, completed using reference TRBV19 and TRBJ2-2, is DGGITQSPKYLFRKEGQNVTLSCEQNLNHDAMYWYRQDPGQGLRLIYYSQIVNDFQKGDIAEGYSVSREKKESFPLTVTSAQKNPTAFYLCASSVQGGTGELFFGEGSRLTVL.

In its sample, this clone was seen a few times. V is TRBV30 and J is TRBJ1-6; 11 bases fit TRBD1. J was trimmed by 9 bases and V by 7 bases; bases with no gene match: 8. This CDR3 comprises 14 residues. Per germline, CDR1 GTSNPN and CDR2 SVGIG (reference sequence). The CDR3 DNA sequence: TGTGCCTCGGACAGGGACAGGGGGACTTCACCCCTCCACTTT. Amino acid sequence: CASDRDRGTSPLHF.

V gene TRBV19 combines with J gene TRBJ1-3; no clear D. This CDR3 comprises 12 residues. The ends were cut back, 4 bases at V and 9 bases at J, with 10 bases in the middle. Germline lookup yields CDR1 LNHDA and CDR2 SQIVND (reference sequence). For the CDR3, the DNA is TGTGCCAGTAGTACCTTTGGAGCCACCATATATTTT. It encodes CASSTFGATIYF.

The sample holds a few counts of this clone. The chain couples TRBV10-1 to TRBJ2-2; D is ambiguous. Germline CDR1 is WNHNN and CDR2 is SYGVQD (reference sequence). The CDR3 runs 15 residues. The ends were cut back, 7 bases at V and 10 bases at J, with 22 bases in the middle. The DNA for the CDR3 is TGCGCCAGCACTCCTAGTCCGGCGGCGTCTATGGAGCTGTTTTTT. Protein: CASTPSPAASMELFF.

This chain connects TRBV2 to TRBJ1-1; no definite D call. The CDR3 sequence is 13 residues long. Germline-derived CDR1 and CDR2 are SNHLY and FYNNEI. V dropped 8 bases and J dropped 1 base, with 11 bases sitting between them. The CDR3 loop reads CASAGQPNTEAFF. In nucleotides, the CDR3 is TGTGCCAGCGCAGGCCAACCGAACACTGAAGCTTTCTTT.

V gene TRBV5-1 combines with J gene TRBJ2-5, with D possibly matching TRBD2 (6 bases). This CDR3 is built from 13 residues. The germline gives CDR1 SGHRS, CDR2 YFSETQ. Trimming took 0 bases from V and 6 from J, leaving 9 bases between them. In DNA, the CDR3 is TGCGCCAGCAGCTTGGAAGGCGGGAAGACCCAGTACTTC. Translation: CASSLEGGKTQYF.

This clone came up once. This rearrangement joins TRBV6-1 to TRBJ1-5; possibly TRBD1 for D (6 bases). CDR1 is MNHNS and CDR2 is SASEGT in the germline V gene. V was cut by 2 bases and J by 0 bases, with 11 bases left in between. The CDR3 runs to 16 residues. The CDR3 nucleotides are TGTGCCAGCAGTGAAAACAGGGCTTATAGCAATCAGCCCCAGCATTTT. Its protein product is CASSENRAYSNQPQHF.

The CDR3: CASSIAGVSTDTQYF. CDR3 nucleotides: TGCGCCAGCAGTATAGCGGGGGTAAGCACAGATACGCAGTATTTT. The chain links TRBV5-1 to TRBJ2-3; TRBD2 matches 9 bases. The CDR3 has 15 residues. The V gene end was trimmed by 5 bases and the J gene end by 0 bases; junction bases not matched to a gene: 4. Germline CDR1 and CDR2: SGHRS and YFSETQ.

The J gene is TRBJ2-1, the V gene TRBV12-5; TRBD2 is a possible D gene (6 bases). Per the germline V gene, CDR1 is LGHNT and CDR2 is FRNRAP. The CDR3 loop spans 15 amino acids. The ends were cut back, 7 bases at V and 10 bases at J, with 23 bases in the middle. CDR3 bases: TGTGCTAGTGCCTCCGGCGGGATGGGTTTTGGGGAGCAGTTCTTC. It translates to CASASGGMGFGEQFF.

CDR3 bases: TGTGCCAGCATCCGCTTGACAGGAAACACTGAAGCTTTCTTT. Amino acid sequence: CASIRLTGNTEAFF. This chain links TRBV2 with TRBJ1-1; D is possibly TRBD1 (6 bases). Trimming shortened V by 7 bases and J by 2 bases, and 14 bases separated the two germline ends. The CDR3 has 14 amino acids. Germline lookup yields CDR1 SNHLY and CDR2 FYNNEI.

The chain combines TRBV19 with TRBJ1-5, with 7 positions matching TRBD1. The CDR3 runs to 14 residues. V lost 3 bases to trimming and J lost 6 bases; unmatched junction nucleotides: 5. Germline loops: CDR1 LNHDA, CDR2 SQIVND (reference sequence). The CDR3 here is CASSIEQGFQPQHF. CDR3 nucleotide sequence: TGTGCCAGTAGTATCGAACAGGGGTTTCAGCCCCAGCATTTT.

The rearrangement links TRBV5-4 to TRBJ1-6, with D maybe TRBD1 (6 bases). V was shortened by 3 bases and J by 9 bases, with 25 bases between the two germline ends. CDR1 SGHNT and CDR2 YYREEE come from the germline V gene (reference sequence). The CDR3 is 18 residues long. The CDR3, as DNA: TGTGCCAGCAGCTCCAAAGGGGCGGGGGCGCTAGGTCGTTCACCCCTCCACTTT. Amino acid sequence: CASSSKGAGALGRSPLHF.

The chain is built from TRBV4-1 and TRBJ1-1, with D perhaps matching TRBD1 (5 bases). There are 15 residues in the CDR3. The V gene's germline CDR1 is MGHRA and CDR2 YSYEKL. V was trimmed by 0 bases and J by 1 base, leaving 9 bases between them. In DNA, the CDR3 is TGCGCCAGCAGCCAAGATCAGGGCCCGAACACTGAAGCTTTCTTT. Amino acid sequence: CASSQDQGPNTEAFF.

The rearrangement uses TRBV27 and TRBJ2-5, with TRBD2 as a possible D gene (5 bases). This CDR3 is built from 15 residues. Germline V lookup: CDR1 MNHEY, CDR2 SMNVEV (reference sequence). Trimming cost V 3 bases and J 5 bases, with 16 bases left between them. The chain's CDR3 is CASSFSGLPGETQYF. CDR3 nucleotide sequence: TGTGCCAGCAGTTTCTCCGGACTTCCCGGCGAGACCCAGTACTTC.

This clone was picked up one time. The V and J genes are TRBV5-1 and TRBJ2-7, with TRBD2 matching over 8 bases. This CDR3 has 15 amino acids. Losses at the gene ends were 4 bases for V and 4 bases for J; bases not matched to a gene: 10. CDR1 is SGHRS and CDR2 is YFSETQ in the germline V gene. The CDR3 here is CASSRGGQGGYEQYF. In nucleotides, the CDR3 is TGCGCCAGCAGCCGGGGGGGGCAGGGCGGATACGAGCAGTACTTC.

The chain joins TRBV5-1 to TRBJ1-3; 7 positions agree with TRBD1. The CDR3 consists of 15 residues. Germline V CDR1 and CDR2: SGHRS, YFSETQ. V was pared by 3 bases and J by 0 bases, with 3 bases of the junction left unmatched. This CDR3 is CASSSTGDSGNTIYF. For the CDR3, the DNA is TGCGCCAGCAGCTCCACAGGGGACTCTGGAAACACCATATATTTT.